These 26 T cell receptor beta chains originate from one sample sequenced in a study of blood T cell repertoires in COVID-19. Produced via immunoSEQ multiplex PCR; TCRdb's table is partial and in-frame only. The sample gives some 110,000 clones, approximately 80% of which show up once; approximately 4.5% is in the top ten. The sample consisted of peripheral blood. The receptors originated from a woman in her 70s with acute or convalescent COVID-19.

DNA of the CDR3: TGCGCCAGCAGCTCTACATCGACAGGGGATGGCGGCTACACCTTC. This sequence encodes CASSSTSTGDGGYTF. The chain uses TRBV5-1 and TRBJ1-2; 8 bases fit TRBD1. J was trimmed by 8 bases and V by 3 bases; bases with no gene match: 12. The CDR3 has 15 residues. The germline V gene encodes CDR1 SGHRS and CDR2 YFSETQ. Together with reference TRBV5-1 and TRBJ1-2, the CDR3 gives the full variable domain: KAGVTQTPRYLIKTRGQQVTLSCSPISGHRSVSWYQQTPGQGLQFLFEYFSETQRNKGNFPGRFSGRQFSNSRSEMNVSTLELGDSALYLCASSSTSTGDGGYTFGSGTRLTVV.

The CDR3 reads CASSSVTDRGETQYF. DNA of the CDR3: TGTGCCAGCAGCTCTGTAACTGATAGGGGGGAGACCCAGTACTTC. The chain links TRBV7-2 to TRBJ2-5; D is perhaps TRBD1 (6 bases). Germline CDR1 SGHTA, CDR2 FQGNSA. V lost 4 bases and J 5 bases, leaving 17 bases between the germline ends. This CDR3 has 15 residues.

The rearrangement links TRBV14 to TRBJ1-2; D gene uncertain. In germline, CDR1 is SGHDN, CDR2 FVKESK. The V end lost 0 bases, the J end lost 4 bases, and 12 bases lay between the germline ends. The CDR3 is 15 amino acids. In DNA form, the CDR3 reads TGTGCCAGCAGCCAAGATATTACAGAAGTCTATGGCTACACCTTC. It specifies CASSQDITEVYGYTF. Using reference TRBV14 and TRBJ1-2 for the parts outside the CDR3, the full variable domain is EAGVTQFPSHSVIEKGQTVTLRCDPISGHDNLYWYRRVMGKEIKFLLHFVKESKQDESGMPNNRFLAERTGGTYSTLKVQPAELEDSGVYFCASSQDITEVYGYTFGSGTRLTVV.

V usage is TRBV30 and J usage is TRBJ1-1; perhaps TRBD1 as D (6 bases). From germline, CDR1 is GTSNPN and CDR2 SVGIG (reference sequence). The CDR3 has 14 amino acids. The germline V and J ends were trimmed by 3 bases and 3 bases, with 14 bases remaining between them. The CDR3 coding sequence is TGTGCCTGGAGCGTCAGGGGTGCGGACACTGAAGCTTTCTTT. Translation gives CAWSVRGADTEAFF.

This clone was picked up one time. This chain joins TRBV6-2 or TRBV6-3 and TRBJ1-2, with no clear D. Germline V gives CDR1 MNHEY, CDR2 SVGEGT. V lost 3 bases and J 5 bases, leaving 13 bases between the germline ends. The CDR3 runs to 14 residues. The CDR3 sequence: CASSYGGLIYGYTF. The CDR3 DNA reads TGTGCCAGCAGTTATGGCGGCCTGATTTATGGCTACACCTTC.

V is TRBV10-3 and J is TRBJ1-2, with 9 nucleotides matching TRBD1. CDR1 is ENHRY and CDR2 is SYGVKD in the germline V gene. CDR3 length equals 14 residues. J was trimmed by 6 bases and V by 6 bases; bases with no gene match: 8. The DNA of the CDR3 is TGTGCCATCAGAAAACAGGGGGCGCTTGATGGCTACACCTTC. This encodes CAIRKQGALDGYTF.

The gene calls are TRBV14 and TRBJ2-5, with 8 bases identical to TRBD2. The germline V gene encodes CDR1 SGHDN and CDR2 FVKESK. The junction had 6 bases not matched to a gene; V was cut back by 1 base and J by 5 bases. The CDR3 runs to 15 residues. As DNA, the CDR3 is TGTGCCAGCAGCCAAGGAAGCGGGAGTGGGGAGACCCAGTACTTC. Encoded protein: CASSQGSGSGETQYF.

This clone has just a few counts. This chain uses TRBV4-1 with TRBJ2-7; maybe TRBD2 (6 bases). Looked up from germline, CDR1 is MGHRA and CDR2 is YSYEKL. V lost 1 base, J lost 6 bases, and 22 bases lay in between. The CDR3 is made up of 17 amino acids. Written as DNA, the CDR3 is TGCGCCAGCAGCCAAGTATCCCAGGGAATGAGGCGGGGCGAGCAGTACTTC. Translating it yields CASSQVSQGMRRGEQYF.

The gene calls are TRBV6-2 or TRBV6-3 and TRBJ1-3; 9 positions agree with TRBD1. This CDR3 has 13 amino acids. Per germline, CDR1 MNHEY and CDR2 SVGEGT. The V segment lost 4 bases and the J segment 8 bases; nucleotides outside the gene matches: 3. The DNA for the CDR3 is TGTGCCAGCAGTTGGACAGGGGCCCACACCATATATTTT. Translation gives CASSWTGAHTIYF.

CDR3: CSVAFLAASTDTQYF. Here the CDR3 DNA reads TGCAGCGTGGCATTTCTAGCGGCTAGCACAGATACGCAGTATTTT. The V gene is TRBV29-1, the J gene TRBJ2-3; 7 nucleotides align to TRBD2. Germline CDR1 SQVTM, CDR2 ANQGSEA. The J segment lost 0 bases and the V segment lost 6 bases, leaving 9 bases of the junction unmatched. The CDR3 covers 15 residues.

This chain uses TRBV27 with TRBJ1-1; D may be TRBD1 (5 bases). There are 15 residues in the CDR3. The V and J ends lost 1 base and 8 bases respectively, with 17 bases between them. Germline CDR1 is MNHEY and CDR2 is SMNVEV (reference sequence). This CDR3 reads CASSLWQRGGPEAFF. CDR3 nucleotides: TGTGCCAGCAGTTTATGGCAAAGGGGCGGACCCGAAGCTTTCTTT.

The genes are TRBV11-3 and TRBJ1-1; D is unclear. Germline V CDR1 and CDR2: SGHNT, YENEEA. Deletions cut 5 bases from V and 1 base from J, with 11 bases between. This CDR3 is built from 14 residues. The DNA for the CDR3 is TGTGCCAGCAGCATAGGACGGGGGAACACTGAAGCTTTCTTT. Translated: CASSIGRGNTEAFF.

This clone has a handful of counts. The rearrangement links TRBV3-1 (or the pseudogene TRBV3-2) to TRBJ1-5; TRBD1 aligns across 9 bases. CDR3 length equals 17 residues. V shed 1 base and J 6 bases; nucleotides not matched to a gene: 10. Germline-derived CDR1 and CDR2 are LGHDT and YNNKEL (reference sequence). The CDR3 here is CASSQAGQGIRPQPQHF. Written as DNA, the CDR3 is TGTGCCAGCAGCCAAGCGGGACAGGGTATTCGGCCTCAGCCCCAGCATTTT.

The V gene is TRBV2, the J gene TRBJ1-2; the match to TRBD1 covers 11 bases. CDR1 SNHLY and CDR2 FYNNEI come from the germline V gene. The CDR3 length is 16 residues. V lost 6 bases and J lost 3; bases outside the gene matches: 9. Here the CDR3 DNA reads TGTGCCAGCAGGGACCGGGACAGGGGGAAAGACTATGGCTACACCTTC. It translates to CASRDRDRGKDYGYTF.

The chain combines TRBV7-2 with TRBJ2-2; D might be TRBD2 (5 bases). Per the germline V gene, CDR1 is SGHTA and CDR2 is FQGNSA. Trimming shortened V by 7 bases and J by 3 bases, and 12 bases separated the two germline ends. The CDR3 runs 14 residues. In DNA form, the CDR3 reads TGTGCCAGCATAGAGGGATCCTACACCGGGGAGCTGTTTTTT. It translates to CASIEGSYTGELFF.

This clone was picked up one time. The J gene is TRBJ2-2, the V gene TRBV18; 7 bases fit TRBD1. The ends lost 4 bases at V and 0 bases at J; junction bases unmatched: 5. The CDR3 covers 16 residues. Germline CDR1 reads KGHSH; CDR2 reads LQKENI. CDR3 in DNA: TGTGCCAGCTCACTAACAGGGACAGCGAACACCGGGGAGCTGTTTTTT. Amino acids: CASSLTGTANTGELFF.

This sequence joins TRBV19 and TRBJ1-3; no reliable D call. The germline CDR1 and CDR2 sequences are LNHDA and SQIVND (reference sequence). Trimming cost V 9 bases and J 0 bases, with 18 bases left between them. CDR3 length: 16 residues. CDR3: CASHSGRRASGNTIYF. Here the CDR3 DNA reads TGTGCCAGCCACTCCGGTCGGAGGGCCTCTGGAAACACCATATATTTT. The whole variable domain, filled in from reference TRBV19 and TRBJ1-3, reads DGGITQSPKYLFRKEGQNVTLSCEQNLNHDAMYWYRQDPGQGLRLIYYSQIVNDFQKGDIAEGYSVSREKKESFPLTVTSAQKNPTAFYLCASHSGRRASGNTIYFGEGSWLTVV.

The V and J genes are TRBV4-2 and TRBJ2-6; D is perhaps TRBD1 (6 bases). From germline, CDR1 is LGHNA and CDR2 YNFKEQ. The CDR3 length is 17 residues. The germline V and J ends were trimmed by 11 bases and 0 bases, with 20 bases remaining between them. CDR3 sequence: CAASRGGGGSGANVLTF. The CDR3, as DNA: TGTGCCGCGTCCAGAGGGGGTGGCGGCTCTGGGGCCAACGTCCTGACTTTC.

The V and J genes are TRBV19 and TRBJ1-5; 11 bases map to TRBD1. The CDR3 sequence is 16 residues long. CDR1 and CDR2 (germline): LNHDA, SQIVND (reference sequence). The ends lost 3 bases at V and 3 bases at J; junction bases unmatched: 4. The CDR3 loop is CASSIGTGGFNQPQHF. CDR3 bases: TGTGCCAGTAGTATCGGGACAGGGGGTTTCAATCAGCCCCAGCATTTT.

This clone was picked up one time. J is TRBJ1-3 and V is TRBV21-1; the table's D call, TRBD1, has no DNA check behind it. TRBV21-1 is given as a pseudogene. The CDR3 sequence is 17 residues long. This CDR3 reads CASSNLQGSASGNTIYF. The CDR3 DNA reads as TGTGCCAGCAGCAACTTACAGGGTAGCGCCTCTGGAAACACCATATATTTT.

J is TRBJ2-5 and V is TRBV11-2; D call uncertain. The length of the CDR3 is 13 residues. The ends were cut back, 0 bases at V and 2 bases at J, with 4 bases in the middle. CDR1 is SGHAT, CDR2 FQNNGV, per germline. This chain's CDR3 is CASSLDRQETQYF. As DNA, the CDR3 is TGTGCCAGCAGCTTAGACAGACAAGAGACCCAGTACTTC.

This clone was seen just once. V is TRBV29-1 and J is TRBJ1-1; perhaps TRBD1 as D (5 bases). Trimming shortened V by 6 bases and J by 0 bases, and 11 bases separated the two germline ends. Germline CDR1 SQVTM, CDR2 ANQGSEA. CDR3 size: 13 residues. The DNA for the CDR3 is TGCAGCGTGCACCCAGGGCTGAACACTGAAGCTTTCTTT. Its protein product is CSVHPGLNTEAFF.

This clone was recorded only once. The CDR3 DNA is TGTGCCAGTAGTTCCCATAACAGGAAAAGCACTGAAGCTTTCTTT. This codes for CASSSHNRKSTEAFF. V is TRBV19 and J is TRBJ1-1, with D maybe TRBD1 (5 bases). Germline CDR1 LNHDA, CDR2 SQIVND (reference sequence). The CDR3 sequence is 15 residues long. Trimming stripped 5 bases from V and 4 bases from J, with 17 bases between.

The chain employs TRBV5-1 and TRBJ2-5, with D possibly TRBD2 on 5 matching bases. V dropped 2 bases and J dropped 1 base, with 12 bases sitting between them. In germline, CDR1 is SGHRS, CDR2 YFSETQ. CDR3 length: 15 amino acids. The CDR3: CASSLSGGLQETQYF. CDR3 bases: TGCGCCAGCAGCTTAAGCGGAGGCCTCCAAGAGACCCAGTACTTC.

This clone was detected once. The chain carries TRBV7-2 and TRBJ2-5; 10 nucleotides agree with TRBD1. The J segment lost 4 bases and the V segment lost 5 bases, leaving 4 bases of the junction unmatched. Germline V gives CDR1 SGHTA, CDR2 FQGNSA. The CDR3 covers 14 residues. CDR3 nucleotide sequence: TGTGCCAGCAGCAAAGACAGGGGGCGAGAGACCCAGTACTTC. Translated: CASSKDRGRETQYF.

CDR3 sequence (DNA): TGTGCCATCAGTGTCGACGGGGGGGCTTATACGCAGTATTTT. As protein: CAISVDGGAYTQYF. This chain uses TRBV10-3 with TRBJ2-3, with 8 positions matching TRBD2. This CDR3 has 14 amino acids. V trimming: 4 bases; J trimming: 7 bases; junction bases outside the gene matches: 7. Germline-derived CDR1 and CDR2 are ENHRY and SYGVKD.